This T cell receptor (beta chain) stems from a study of blood T cell repertoires in COVID-19. On the study more broadly: In each case, the material was cDNA or gDNA derived from T cells, B-cell-depleted T cells, or PBMCs.

Authors' analysis steps: Counts of nucleated cells, estimated from reference gene primer amplification, were obtained. The repertoire was sequenced with immunoSEQ multiplex PCR; TCRdb's copy has only in-frame clones and lacks some. That table supplies the V and J calls and clone size; D and trimming were determined from the DNA. The table has around 480,000 clones, approximately 89% seen once; the top ten hold roughly 12%. The CDR3 totals 14 residues. V trimming: 2 bases; J trimming: 6 bases; junction bases outside the gene matches: 7. Germline V lookup: CDR1 SGHDT, CDR2 YYEEEE. The material sequenced was peripheral blood. The receptor's source is a woman in her fifties or sixties with COVID-19, enrolled during active disease. The J gene is TRBJ2-7, the V gene TRBV5-6, with TRBD1 matching 8 bases. The CDR3 loop is CASSLPGQVGEQYF. The DNA of the CDR3 is TGTGCCAGCAGCTTACCGGGACAGGTGGGCGAGCAGTACTTC.